This T cell receptor (beta chain) comes out of a study of human T cells and chemical hapten exposure. Background on the study: Patch tests put 0.01% DPC on the upper back, read at 6 days. Per-sample variation in TCR yield stemmed mainly from small pooled library volume differences. General study results and limits: After DPC sensitization, TCRs above 1 in 1000 frequency showed no change.

The time point: pre-sensitization, week 0. Treatment: therapeutic diphenylcyclopropenone sensitization with weekly scalp DPC. Blood sampling preceded each patch test application. This clonotype was counted many times. The target antigen is unknown. TCRdb passed the RACE reads through MiXCR, listing each CDR3 protein once. The sample lists more than 100,000 distinct CDR3 sequences, roughly 12% seen once, with about 3% in the top ten. The material sequenced was whole blood, taken in connection with sensitization to the hapten diphenylcyclopropenone (DPC). This clonotype originated in a woman aged 18-35 years with alopecia areata. Some clones in this sample may be carry-over from other donors' samples.

CDR3 loop: CASSAYRDRDNYGNQPQHF. CDR3 DNA sequence: TGTGCCAGCAGTGCGTACCGGGACAGGGATAATTATGGCAATCAGCCCCAGCATTTT. The rearrangement uses TRBV2 and TRBJ1-5; 9 bases map to TRBD1. CDR3 length equals 19 residues. The V and J ends lost 4 bases and 2 bases, in that order; junction bases with no gene match: 15. Germline V gene lookup returns CDR1 SNHLY and CDR2 FYNNEI.